The 25 T cell receptor beta chains listed next were all sequenced from one sample in a study of early T cells in non-severe SARS-CoV-2 infection. TCRdb re-called the 5' RACE reads through MiXCR, storing one row per CDR3 protein. This sample has about 81,000 distinct CDR3 sequences, with roughly 6% found just once. The sequencing input was whole blood. The receptors derive from an adult who was a healthcare worker with PCR-confirmed SARS-CoV-2 infection or an uninfected control (not recorded which).

In its sample, this clonotype was seen many times. The chain is built from TRBV7-9 and TRBJ2-3; D is perhaps TRBD1 (6 bases). Trimming shortened V by 5 bases and J by 5 bases, and 14 bases separated the two germline ends. The CDR3 is 14 amino acids. Per germline, CDR1 SEHNR and CDR2 FQNEAQ (reference sequence). This CDR3 is CASSRDTKGDTQYF. The CDR3 bases are TGTGCCAGCAGCCGGGACACCAAGGGAGATACGCAGTATTTT.

This clonotype was seen only a few times. The V gene is TRBV7-9, the J gene TRBJ2-2, with TRBD2 identical over 10 bases. After removal of 1 base from V and 1 base from J, the junction contained 0 bases not matched to a gene. This CDR3 is built from 16 residues. The V gene's germline CDR1 is SEHNR and CDR2 FQNEAQ (reference sequence). CDR3 sequence: CASSLGTSGNTGELFF. The CDR3 DNA follows: TGTGCCAGCAGCTTAGGGACTAGCGGGAACACCGGGGAGCTGTTTTTT.

This clonotype was counted ten times or more. The rearrangement links TRBV6-1 to TRBJ2-4, with D perhaps TRBD1 (5 bases). The CDR3 is 12 residues long. Trimming took 7 bases from V and 8 from J, leaving 12 bases between them. Per the germline V gene, CDR1 is MNHNS and CDR2 is SASEGT. The CDR3 DNA reads as TGTGCCAGCATCGCAGGGTTAGACATTCAGTACTTC. It is translated as CASIAGLDIQYF.

This sequence joins TRBV7-2 and TRBJ2-1; D is unclear. The V gene's germline CDR1 is SGHTA and CDR2 FQGNSA. CDR3 size: 14 residues. The V end lost 5 bases, the J end lost 9 bases, and 17 bases lay between the germline ends. This CDR3 reads CASSPMSLESEQFF. As DNA, the CDR3 is TGTGCCAGCAGCCCGATGAGCCTCGAGAGTGAGCAGTTCTTC.

This clonotype showed up many times. The V gene is TRBV20-1, the J gene TRBJ1-1; 9 bases match TRBD1. Germline CDR1 is DFQATT and CDR2 is SNEGSKA (reference sequence). The CDR3 length is 13 residues. V lost 3 bases to trimming and J lost 4 bases; unmatched junction nucleotides: 3. CDR3 region: CSARATGGTEAFF. In nucleotides, the CDR3 is TGCAGTGCTAGGGCGACAGGGGGCACTGAAGCTTTCTTT.

A few counts support this clonotype. V gene TRBV6-2 or TRBV6-3 combines with J gene TRBJ2-3, with D perhaps TRBD1 (6 bases). The length of the CDR3 is 13 residues. The germline gives CDR1 MNHEY, CDR2 SVGEGT. Trimming cost V 6 bases and J 2 bases, with 9 bases left between them. The CDR3: CASSRDTTDTQYF. In nucleotides, the CDR3 is TGTGCCAGCAGCCGGGACACCACAGATACGCAGTATTTT.

This clonotype was seen only a few times. The chain combines TRBV2 with TRBJ2-3, with D maybe TRBD1 (5 bases). This CDR3 contains 14 residues. The V end lost 0 bases, the J end lost 2 bases, and 6 bases lay between the germline ends. Germline CDR1 reads SNHLY; CDR2 reads FYNNEI. Written as DNA, the CDR3 is TGTGCCAGCAGTGAAGCGACAGACACAGATACGCAGTATTTT. Its translation is CASSEATDTDTQYF. The variable domain in full, with the rest retrieved from reference TRBV2 and TRBJ2-3, is EPEVTQTPSHQVTQMGQEVILRCVPISNHLYFYWYRQILGQKVEFLVSFYNNEISEKSEIFDDQFSVERPDGSNFTLKIRSTKLEDSAMYFCASSEATDTDTQYFGPGTRLTVL.

The chain uses TRBV21-1 and TRBJ2-1; the D call in the table, TRBD1, was not verified against the DNA. TRBV21-1 is flagged as a pseudogene. The CDR3 has 16 residues. In DNA, the CDR3 is TGTGCCAGCAGCAAAGGGGGACCGAGCTCCTACAATGAGCAGTTCTTC. Encoded protein: CASSKGGPSSYNEQFF.

This clonotype was counted a few times. Given the absence of the conserved phenylalanine or tryptophan at the CDR3 end, a read error is likely. The DNA is omitted, as the CDR3 cannot be located on it reliably, and the CDR3 follows TCRdb's listing. This chain links TRBV21-1 with TRBJ1-4. TRBV21-1 is given as a pseudogene. Counting both end residues, the CDR3 totals 13 amino acids. The CDR3 is CASSLLTGPRHPR.

Ten or more counts support this clonotype. The chain joins TRBV2 to TRBJ2-6; the D gene is possibly TRBD1 (6 bases). The CDR3 loop spans 20 amino acids. Germline values: CDR1 SNHLY, CDR2 FYNNEI. The V end lost 3 bases, the J end lost 2 bases, and 23 bases lay between the germline ends. The CDR3 bases are TGTGCCAGCAGTGAGAGGAGGAATAGGGGGTACGGAACTGGGGCCAACGTCCTGACTTTC. It is translated as CASSERRNRGYGTGANVLTF. The variable domain in full, completed from reference TRBV2 and TRBJ2-6, reads EPEVTQTPSHQVTQMGQEVILRCVPISNHLYFYWYRQILGQKVEFLVSFYNNEISEKSEIFDDQFSVERPDGSNFTLKIRSTKLEDSAMYFCASSERRNRGYGTGANVLTFGAGSRLTVL.

This clonotype has at least ten counts. The V and J genes are TRBV7-6 and TRBJ1-4; TRBD1 agrees at 8 bases. The germline V gene has CDR1 SGHVS and CDR2 FNYEAQ. V was pared by 5 bases and J by 8 bases, with 10 bases of the junction left unmatched. The CDR3 runs to 15 residues. The CDR3 region has the DNA TGTGCCAGCAGCACTTCGACAGGGGCTGGGGAAAAACTGTTTTTT. This encodes CASSTSTGAGEKLFF. Supplemented by reference TRBV7-6 and TRBJ1-4, the full variable domain reads GAGVSQSPRYKVTKRGQDVALRCDPISGHVSLYWYRQALGQGPEFLTYFNYEAQQDKSGLPNDRFSAERPEGSISTLTIQRTEQRDSAMYRCASSTSTGAGEKLFFGSGTQLSVL.

This clonotype showed up just a few times. The gene calls are TRBV11-2 and TRBJ2-1; D is ambiguous. CDR1 is SGHAT, CDR2 FQNNGV, per germline. This CDR3 region has 12 residues. The germline V and J ends were trimmed by 1 base and 8 bases, with 6 bases remaining between them. The CDR3 reads CASSLVPDEQFF. The CDR3 DNA is TGTGCCAGCAGCTTAGTCCCCGATGAGCAGTTCTTC. Filled out from reference TRBV11-2 and TRBJ2-1, the complete variable domain reads EAGVAQSPRYKIIEKRQSVAFWCNPISGHATLYWYQQILGQGPKLLIQFQNNGVVDDSQLPKDRFSAERLKGVDSTLKIQPAKLEDSAVYLCASSLVPDEQFFGPGTRLTVL.

This clonotype was seen at least ten times. The V call is TRBV29-1, the J call TRBJ2-2; D unresolved. The CDR3 extends over 12 amino acids. From germline, CDR1 is SQVTM and CDR2 ANQGSEA. V gave up 7 bases and J gave up 0 bases, with 6 bases separating them. CDR3 region: CSAGPNTGELFF. CDR3 DNA sequence: TGCAGCGCTGGGCCGAACACCGGGGAGCTGTTTTTT.

This clonotype was found a few times. The chain carries TRBV10-2 and TRBJ2-7, with D possibly TRBD1 on 7 matching bases. The CDR3 extends over 15 amino acids. Trimming shortened V by 7 bases and J by 4 bases, and 20 bases separated the two germline ends. Germline values: CDR1 WSHSY, CDR2 SAAADI. CDR3 bases: TGCGCCAGCACCCAAGTGACAGGGAGGAAATACGAGCAGTACTTC. Translation: CASTQVTGRKYEQYF.

This clonotype was recorded many times. The chain joins TRBV19 to TRBJ2-3; tentatively, D is TRBD2 (6 bases). The CDR3 consists of 16 residues. Germline V gene sequence: CDR1 LNHDA, CDR2 SQIVND (reference sequence). With 1 base removed from V and 0 bases from J, the gap between germline ends came to 11 bases. Written as DNA, the CDR3 is TGTGCCAGTAGTATAGTCGGCGGGGTAAGCACAGATACGCAGTATTTT. It specifies CASSIVGGVSTDTQYF.

A few counts support this clonotype. The V call is TRBV6-5, the J call TRBJ2-6, with D unresolved. This CDR3 has 13 residues. The germline V gene encodes CDR1 MNHEY and CDR2 SVGAGI. V lost 6 bases and J 1 base, leaving 4 bases between the germline ends. CDR3 nucleotide sequence: TGTGCCAGCAGGACGTCTGGGGCCAACGTCCTGACTTTC. Translating gives CASRTSGANVLTF.

This clonotype was detected ten times or more. This chain links TRBV19 with TRBJ2-7, with a possible D match to TRBD2 (5 bases). The V end lost 5 bases, the J end lost 0 bases, and 14 bases lay between the germline ends. This CDR3 region has 15 residues. Germline-derived CDR1 and CDR2 are LNHDA and SQIVND (reference sequence). CDR3 bases: TGTGCCAGTAGTCTTGGACTCTTTTCCTCCTACGAGCAGTACTTC. Protein product: CASSLGLFSSYEQYF.

This clonotype was observed a handful of times. The DNA for the CDR3 is TGTGCCAGCAGCTCCGTCAAGTCTGGGGCCAACGTCCTGACTTTC. Translated: CASSSVKSGANVLTF. The rearrangement joins TRBV5-4 to TRBJ2-6; no definite D call. Trimming stripped 3 bases from V and 1 base from J, with 8 bases between. The germline gives CDR1 SGHNT, CDR2 YYREEE (reference sequence). There are 15 residues in the CDR3.

Remarks on this clonotype: Mismatch with germline at one junction end may stem from a read error. The gene calls are TRBV24-1 and TRBJ2-3, with D tentatively TRBD2 (5 bases). In germline, CDR1 is KGHDR, CDR2 SFDVKD. The CDR3 consists of 14 residues. The CDR3 spells CATRDRTAPDTQYF. The CDR3, as DNA: TGTGCCACCCGTGATCGGACTGCCCCAGATACGCAGTATTTT.

V usage is TRBV7-2 and J usage is TRBJ2-3, with TRBD2 matching 12 bases. Germline CDR1 and CDR2: SGHTA and FQGNSA. V was clipped by 7 bases and J by 6 bases; unmatched bases: 5. The CDR3 runs 14 residues. CDR3 loop: CASTLAGGPDTQYF. In nucleotides, the CDR3 is TGTGCCAGCACCCTAGCGGGAGGGCCCGATACGCAGTATTTT.

CDR3 residues: CASTSIAGGGNEQFF. The CDR3 DNA reads TGTGCCAGCACCTCAATAGCGGGAGGGGGTAATGAGCAGTTCTTC. The gene calls are TRBV3-1 and TRBJ2-1; 11 bases map to TRBD2. CDR1 is LGHDT, CDR2 YNNKEL, per germline (reference sequence). The CDR3 sequence is 15 residues long. V was pared by 7 bases and J by 7 bases, with 9 bases of the junction left unmatched.

This clonotype came up many times. V gene TRBV7-6 combines with J gene TRBJ2-7; 8 bases are shared with TRBD1. Unmatched junction bases numbered 14, after V lost 6 bases and J lost 4 bases. Germline CDR1 and CDR2: SGHVS and FNYEAQ. The CDR3 sequence is 16 residues long. This CDR3 reads CASRRTTGGPPYEQYF. Here the CDR3 DNA reads TGTGCCAGCAGGCGAACTACAGGGGGTCCTCCTTACGAGCAGTACTTC.

In this sample, this clonotype turned up a few times. V gene TRBV25-1 combines with J gene TRBJ2-5; D call uncertain. CDR1 and CDR2 from the germline V gene are MGHDK and SYGVNS. The CDR3 contains 12 residues. V lost 8 bases and J lost 5, with 12 bases in between. This chain's CDR3 is CASGRTEETQYF. CDR3 coding DNA: TGTGCCAGCGGACGGACGGAGGAGACCCAGTACTTC. The whole variable domain, remainder taken from reference TRBV25-1 and TRBJ2-5, is EADIYQTPRYLVIGTGKKITLECSQTMGHDKMYWYQQDPGMELHLIHYSYGVNSTEKGDLSSESTVSRIRTEHFPLTLESARPSHTSQYLCASGRTEETQYFGPGTRLLVL.

The rearrangement joins TRBV27 to TRBJ2-3; 13 bases match TRBD2. Looked up from germline, CDR1 is MNHEY and CDR2 is SMNVEV (reference sequence). CDR3 length: 16 amino acids. The V segment lost 7 bases and the J segment 6 bases; nucleotides outside the gene matches: 10. CDR3 nucleotide sequence: TGTGCCAGCAAAAAGGGACTAGCGGGAAAATTGGATACGCAGTATTTT. Its protein is CASKKGLAGKLDTQYF.

This clonotype has at least ten counts. The gene calls are TRBV2 and TRBJ2-7; perhaps TRBD1 as D (6 bases). Deletions cut 4 bases from V and 2 bases from J, with 12 bases between. Germline assignment: CDR1 SNHLY and CDR2 FYNNEI. CDR3 size: 14 residues. DNA for the CDR3: TGTGCCAGCAGTGCTGGCAGACAGGCCTACGAGCAGTACTTC. It encodes CASSAGRQAYEQYF. The whole variable domain, filled in from reference TRBV2 and TRBJ2-7, reads EPEVTQTPSHQVTQMGQEVILRCVPISNHLYFYWYRQILGQKVEFLVSFYNNEISEKSEIFDDQFSVERPDGSNFTLKIRSTKLEDSAMYFCASSAGRQAYEQYFGPGTRLTVT.